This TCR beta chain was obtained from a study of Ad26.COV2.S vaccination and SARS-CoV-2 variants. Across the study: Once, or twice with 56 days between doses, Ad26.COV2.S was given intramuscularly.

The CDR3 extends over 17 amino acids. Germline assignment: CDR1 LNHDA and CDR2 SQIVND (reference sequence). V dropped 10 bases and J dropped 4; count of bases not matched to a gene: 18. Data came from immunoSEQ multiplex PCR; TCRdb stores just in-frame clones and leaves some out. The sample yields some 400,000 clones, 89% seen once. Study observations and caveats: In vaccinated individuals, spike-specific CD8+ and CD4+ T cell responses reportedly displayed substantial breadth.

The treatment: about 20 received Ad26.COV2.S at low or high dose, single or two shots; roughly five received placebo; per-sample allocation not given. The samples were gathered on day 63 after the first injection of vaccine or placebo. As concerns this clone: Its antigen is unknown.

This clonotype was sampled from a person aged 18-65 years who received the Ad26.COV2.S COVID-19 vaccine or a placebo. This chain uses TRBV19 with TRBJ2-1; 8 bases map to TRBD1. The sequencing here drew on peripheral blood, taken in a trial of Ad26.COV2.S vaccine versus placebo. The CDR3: CAKRPAAGDRPYNEQFF. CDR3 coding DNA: TGTGCCAAAAGGCCCGCGGCAGGGGACAGGCCGTACAATGAGCAGTTCTTC.